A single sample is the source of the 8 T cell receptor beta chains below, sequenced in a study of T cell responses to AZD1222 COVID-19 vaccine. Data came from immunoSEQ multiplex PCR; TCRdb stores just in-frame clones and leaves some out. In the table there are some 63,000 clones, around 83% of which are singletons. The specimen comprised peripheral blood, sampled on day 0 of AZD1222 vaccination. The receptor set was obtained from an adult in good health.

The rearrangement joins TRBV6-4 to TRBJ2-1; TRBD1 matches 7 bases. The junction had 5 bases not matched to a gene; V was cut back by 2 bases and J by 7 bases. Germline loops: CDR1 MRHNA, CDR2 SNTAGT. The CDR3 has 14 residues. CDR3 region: CASSDTNRGNEQFF. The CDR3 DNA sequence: TGTGCCAGCAGTGACACAAACAGGGGTAATGAGCAGTTCTTC.

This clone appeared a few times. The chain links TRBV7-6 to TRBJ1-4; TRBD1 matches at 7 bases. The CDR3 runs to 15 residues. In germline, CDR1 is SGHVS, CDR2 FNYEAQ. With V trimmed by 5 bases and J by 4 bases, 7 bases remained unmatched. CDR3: CASSARQGSNEKLFF. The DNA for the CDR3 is TGTGCCAGCAGCGCCAGACAGGGAAGTAATGAAAAACTGTTTTTT.

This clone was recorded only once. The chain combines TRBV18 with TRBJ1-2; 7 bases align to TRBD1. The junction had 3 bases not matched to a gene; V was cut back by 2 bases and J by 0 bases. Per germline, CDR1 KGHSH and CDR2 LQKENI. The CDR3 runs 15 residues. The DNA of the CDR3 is TGTGCCAGCTCACCAAACAGGGGAGCTAACTATGGCTACACCTTC. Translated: CASSPNRGANYGYTF.

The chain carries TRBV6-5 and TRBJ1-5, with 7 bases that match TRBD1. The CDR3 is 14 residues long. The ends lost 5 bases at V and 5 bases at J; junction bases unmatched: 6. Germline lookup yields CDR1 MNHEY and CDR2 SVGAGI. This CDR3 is CASSPDRPYQPQHF. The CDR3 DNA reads TGTGCCAGCAGTCCGGACAGGCCGTATCAGCCCCAGCATTTT.

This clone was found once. CDR3 residues: CASSVATDETQYF. CDR3 coding DNA: TGTGCCAGCAGCGTAGCCACGGATGAGACCCAGTACTTC. V and J are TRBV9 and TRBJ2-5, with D unresolved. CDR3 length equals 13 residues. Trimming left V 0 bases short and J 5 bases short, with 8 bases between. Per germline, CDR1 SGDLS and CDR2 YYNGEE. The full variable domain, its missing parts supplied by reference TRBV9 and TRBJ2-5, is DSGVTQTPKHLITATGQRVTLRCSPRSGDLSVYWYQQSLDQGLQFLIQYYNGEERAKGNILERFSAQQFPDLHSELNLSSLELGDSALYFCASSVATDETQYFGPGTRLLVL.

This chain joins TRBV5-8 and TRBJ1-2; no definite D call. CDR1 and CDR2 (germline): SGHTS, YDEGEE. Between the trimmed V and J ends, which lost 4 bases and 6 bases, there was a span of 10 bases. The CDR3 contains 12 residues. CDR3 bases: TGTGCCAGCAGCCCCCTGTCGGATGGCTACACCTTC. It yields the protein CASSPLSDGYTF.

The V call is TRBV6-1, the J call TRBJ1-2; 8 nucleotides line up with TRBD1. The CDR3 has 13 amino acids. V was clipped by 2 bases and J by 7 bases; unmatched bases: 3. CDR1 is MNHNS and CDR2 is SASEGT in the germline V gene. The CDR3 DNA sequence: TGTGCCAGCAGTGAACGGACAGGGTTTGGCTACACCTTC. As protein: CASSERTGFGYTF.

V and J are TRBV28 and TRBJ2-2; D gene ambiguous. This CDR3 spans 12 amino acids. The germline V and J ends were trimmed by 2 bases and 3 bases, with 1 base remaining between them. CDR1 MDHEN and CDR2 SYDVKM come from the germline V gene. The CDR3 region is CASSLDTGELFF. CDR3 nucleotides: TGTGCCAGCAGTTTAGACACCGGGGAGCTGTTTTTT.